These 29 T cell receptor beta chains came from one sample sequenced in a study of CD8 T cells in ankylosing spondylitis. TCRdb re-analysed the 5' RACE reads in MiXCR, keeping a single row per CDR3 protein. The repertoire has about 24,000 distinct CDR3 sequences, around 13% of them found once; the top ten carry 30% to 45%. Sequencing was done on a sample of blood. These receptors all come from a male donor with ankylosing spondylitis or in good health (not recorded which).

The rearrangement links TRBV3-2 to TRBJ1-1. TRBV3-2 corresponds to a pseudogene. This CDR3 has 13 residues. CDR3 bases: TGTGCCAGCAGCAAGGACGCGGACACTGAAGCTTTCTTT. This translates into CASSKDADTEAFF.

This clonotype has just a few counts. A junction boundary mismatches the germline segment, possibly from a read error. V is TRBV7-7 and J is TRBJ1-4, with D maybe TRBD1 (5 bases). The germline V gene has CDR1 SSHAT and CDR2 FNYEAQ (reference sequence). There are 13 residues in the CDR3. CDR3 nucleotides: TGTGCTAGCAGCTTAAACAGGAATGAAAAACTGTTTTTT. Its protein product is CASSLNRNEKLFF.

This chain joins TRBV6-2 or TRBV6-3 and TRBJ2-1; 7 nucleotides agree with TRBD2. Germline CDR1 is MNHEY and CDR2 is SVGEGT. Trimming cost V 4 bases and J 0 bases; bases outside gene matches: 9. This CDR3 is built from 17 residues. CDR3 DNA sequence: TGTGCCAGCAGTTTTCCCTTAAGCGGGACCTCCTACAATGAGCAGTTCTTC. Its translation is CASSFPLSGTSYNEQFF.

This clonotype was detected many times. The CDR3 region is CASSPGTGGITGELFF. CDR3 in DNA: TGTGCCAGCAGCCCCGGGACAGGGGGTATCACCGGGGAGCTGTTTTTT. This chain connects TRBV21-1 to TRBJ2-2; TRBD1, the table's D call, was not compared with the DNA. TRBV21-1 is a pseudogene locus. CDR3 length: 16 residues.

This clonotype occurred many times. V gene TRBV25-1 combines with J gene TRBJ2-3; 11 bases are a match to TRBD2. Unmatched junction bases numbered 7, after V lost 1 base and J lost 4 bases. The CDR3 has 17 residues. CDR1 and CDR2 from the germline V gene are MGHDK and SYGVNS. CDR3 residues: CASSESTSGSLPDTQYF. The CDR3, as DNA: TGTGCCAGCAGTGAATCAACTAGCGGGAGCCTCCCAGATACGCAGTATTTT.

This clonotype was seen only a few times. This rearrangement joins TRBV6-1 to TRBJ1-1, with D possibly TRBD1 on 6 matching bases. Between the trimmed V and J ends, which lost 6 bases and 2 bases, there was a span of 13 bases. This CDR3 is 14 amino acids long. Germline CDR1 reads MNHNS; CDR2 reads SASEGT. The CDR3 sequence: CASRTSRGNTEAFF. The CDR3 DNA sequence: TGTGCCAGCAGGACGTCCAGGGGTAACACTGAAGCTTTCTTT.

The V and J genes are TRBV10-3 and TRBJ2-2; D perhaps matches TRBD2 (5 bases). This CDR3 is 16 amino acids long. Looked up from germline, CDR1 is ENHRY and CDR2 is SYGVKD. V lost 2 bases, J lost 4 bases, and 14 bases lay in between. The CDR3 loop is CAISEPNLGSTGELFF. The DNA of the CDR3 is TGTGCCATCAGTGAGCCCAACCTGGGGAGCACCGGGGAGCTGTTTTTT.

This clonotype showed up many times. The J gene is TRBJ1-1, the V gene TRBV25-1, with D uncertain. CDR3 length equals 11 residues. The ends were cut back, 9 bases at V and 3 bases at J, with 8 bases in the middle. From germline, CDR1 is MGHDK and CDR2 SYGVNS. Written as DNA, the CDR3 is TGTGCCAGTAGGGCGCACACTGAAGCTTTCTTT. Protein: CASRAHTEAFF.

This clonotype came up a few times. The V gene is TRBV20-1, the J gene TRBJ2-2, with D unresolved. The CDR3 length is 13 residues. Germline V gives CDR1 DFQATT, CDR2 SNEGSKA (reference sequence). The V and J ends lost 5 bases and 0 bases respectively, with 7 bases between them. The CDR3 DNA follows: TGCAGTGCTCGGATTCCGAACACCGGGGAGCTGTTTTTT. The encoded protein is CSARIPNTGELFF.

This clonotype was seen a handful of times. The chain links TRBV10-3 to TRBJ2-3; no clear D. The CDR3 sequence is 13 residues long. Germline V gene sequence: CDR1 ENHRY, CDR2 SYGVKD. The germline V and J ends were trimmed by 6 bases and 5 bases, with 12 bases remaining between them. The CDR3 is CAIRWRLEDTQYF. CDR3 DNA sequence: TGTGCCATCAGATGGCGCCTAGAAGATACGCAGTATTTT.

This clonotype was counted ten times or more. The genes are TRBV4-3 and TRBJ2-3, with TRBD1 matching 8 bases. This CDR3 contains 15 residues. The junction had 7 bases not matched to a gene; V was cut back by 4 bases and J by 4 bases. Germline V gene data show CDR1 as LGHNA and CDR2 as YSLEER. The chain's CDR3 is CASSLDRGGADTQYF. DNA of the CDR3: TGCGCCAGCAGCCTCGACAGGGGCGGGGCAGATACGCAGTATTTT.

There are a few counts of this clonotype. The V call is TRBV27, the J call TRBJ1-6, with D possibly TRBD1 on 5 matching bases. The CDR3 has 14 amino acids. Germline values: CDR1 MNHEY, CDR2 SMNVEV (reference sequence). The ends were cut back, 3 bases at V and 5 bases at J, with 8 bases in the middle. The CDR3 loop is CASSFGGNNSPLHF. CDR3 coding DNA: TGTGCCAGCAGTTTTGGGGGAAATAATTCACCCCTCCACTTT.

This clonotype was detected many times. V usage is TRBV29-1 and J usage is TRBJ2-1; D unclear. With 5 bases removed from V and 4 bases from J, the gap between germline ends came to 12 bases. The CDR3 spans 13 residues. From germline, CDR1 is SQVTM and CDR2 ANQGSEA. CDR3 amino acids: CSVLMAAYNEQFF. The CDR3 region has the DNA TGCAGCGTTCTCATGGCAGCTTACAATGAGCAGTTCTTC.

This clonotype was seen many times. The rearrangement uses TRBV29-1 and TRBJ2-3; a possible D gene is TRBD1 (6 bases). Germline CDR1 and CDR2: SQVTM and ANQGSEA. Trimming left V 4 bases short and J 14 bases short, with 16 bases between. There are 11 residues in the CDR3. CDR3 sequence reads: CSVGSGQLSYF. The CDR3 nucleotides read TGCAGCGTTGGGTCGGGACAACTTTCGTATTTT.

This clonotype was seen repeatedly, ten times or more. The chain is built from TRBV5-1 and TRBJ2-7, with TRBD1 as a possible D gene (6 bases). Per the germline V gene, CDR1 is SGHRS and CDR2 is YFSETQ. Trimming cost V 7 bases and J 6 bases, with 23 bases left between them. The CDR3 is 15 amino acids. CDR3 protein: CASGREPGQLVEQYF. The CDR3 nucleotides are TGCGCCAGCGGAAGAGAACCGGGACAACTCGTCGAGCAGTACTTC.

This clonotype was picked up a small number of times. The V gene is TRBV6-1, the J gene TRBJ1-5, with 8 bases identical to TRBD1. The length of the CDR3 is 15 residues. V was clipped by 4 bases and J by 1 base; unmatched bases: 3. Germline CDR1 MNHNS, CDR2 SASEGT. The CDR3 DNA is TGTGCCAGCAGTGGACAGGGGTTCAGCAATCAGCCCCAGCATTTT. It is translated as CASSGQGFSNQPQHF.

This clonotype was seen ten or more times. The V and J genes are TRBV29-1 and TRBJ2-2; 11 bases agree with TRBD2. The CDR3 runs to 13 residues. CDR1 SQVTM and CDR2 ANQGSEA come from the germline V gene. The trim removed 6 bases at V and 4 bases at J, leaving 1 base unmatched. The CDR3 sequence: CSVGTSGTGELFF. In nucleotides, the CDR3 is TGCAGCGTAGGGACTAGCGGCACCGGGGAGCTGTTTTTT.

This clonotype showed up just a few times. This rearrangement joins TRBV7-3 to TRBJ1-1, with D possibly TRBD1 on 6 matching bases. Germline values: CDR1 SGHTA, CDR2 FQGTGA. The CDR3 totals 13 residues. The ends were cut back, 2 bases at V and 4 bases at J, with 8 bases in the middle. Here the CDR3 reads CASSLGGPTEAFF. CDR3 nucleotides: TGTGCCAGCAGCTTAGGGGGCCCCACTGAAGCTTTCTTT.

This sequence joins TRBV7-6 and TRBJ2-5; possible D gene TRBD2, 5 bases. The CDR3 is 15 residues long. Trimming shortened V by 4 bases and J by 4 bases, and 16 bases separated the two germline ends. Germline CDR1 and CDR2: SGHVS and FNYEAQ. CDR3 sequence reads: CASSSDTGLAETQYF. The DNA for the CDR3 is TGTGCCAGCAGCTCGGATACGGGGTTAGCAGAGACCCAGTACTTC.

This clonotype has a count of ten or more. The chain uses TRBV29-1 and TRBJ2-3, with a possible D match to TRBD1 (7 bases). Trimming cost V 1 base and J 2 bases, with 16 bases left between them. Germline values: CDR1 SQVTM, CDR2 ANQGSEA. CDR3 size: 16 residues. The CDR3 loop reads CSVEAPQGGDTDTQYF. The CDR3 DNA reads TGCAGCGTTGAAGCCCCCCAGGGGGGCGACACAGATACGCAGTATTTT.

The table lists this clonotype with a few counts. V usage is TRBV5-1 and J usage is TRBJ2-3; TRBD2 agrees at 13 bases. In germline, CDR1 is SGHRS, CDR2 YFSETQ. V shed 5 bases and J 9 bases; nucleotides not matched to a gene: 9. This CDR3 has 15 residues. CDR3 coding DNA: TGCGCCAGCAGGGGACTAGCGGGGTTGGAAGAGACGCAGTATTTT. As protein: CASRGLAGLEETQYF.

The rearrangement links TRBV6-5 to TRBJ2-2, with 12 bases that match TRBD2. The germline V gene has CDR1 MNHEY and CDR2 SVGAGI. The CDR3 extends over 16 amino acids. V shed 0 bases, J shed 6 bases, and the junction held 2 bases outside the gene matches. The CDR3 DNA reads TGTGCCAGCAGTTACTCGACTAGCGGGAGTTCCGGGGAGCTGTTTTTT. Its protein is CASSYSTSGSSGELFF.

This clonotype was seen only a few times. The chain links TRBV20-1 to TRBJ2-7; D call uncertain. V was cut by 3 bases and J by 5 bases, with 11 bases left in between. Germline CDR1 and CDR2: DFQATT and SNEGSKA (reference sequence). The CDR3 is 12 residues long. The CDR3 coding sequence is TGCAGTGCTAGGGGATCCATCCACGAGCAGTACGTC. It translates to CSARGSIHEQYV.

The chain's CDR3 is CASSFSENTGELFF. The CDR3 coding sequence is TGTGCCAGCAGTTTTTCGGAGAACACCGGGGAGCTGTTTTTT. The chain links TRBV12-3 or TRBV12-4 to TRBJ2-2, with D unclear. Trimming left V 3 bases short and J 1 base short, with 6 bases between. The CDR3 has 14 residues.

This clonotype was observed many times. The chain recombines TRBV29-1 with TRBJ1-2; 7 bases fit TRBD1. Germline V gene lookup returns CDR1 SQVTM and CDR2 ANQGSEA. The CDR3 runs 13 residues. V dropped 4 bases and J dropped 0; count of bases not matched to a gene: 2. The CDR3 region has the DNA TGCAGCGTTGGGGACAGTGCTAACTATGGCTACACCTTC. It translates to CSVGDSANYGYTF. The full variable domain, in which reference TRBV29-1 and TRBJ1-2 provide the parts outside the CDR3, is SAVISQKPSRDICQRGTSLTIQCQVDSQVTMMFWYRQQPGQSLTLIATANQGSEATYESGFVIDKFPISRPNLTFSTLTVSNMSPEDSSIYLCSVGDSANYGYTFGSGTRLTVV.

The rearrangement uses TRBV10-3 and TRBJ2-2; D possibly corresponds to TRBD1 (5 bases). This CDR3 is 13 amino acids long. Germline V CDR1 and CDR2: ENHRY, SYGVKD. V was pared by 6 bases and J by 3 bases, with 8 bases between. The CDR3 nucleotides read TGTGCCATCAGAGGGGTCGACACCGGGGAGCTGTTTTTT. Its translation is CAIRGVDTGELFF.

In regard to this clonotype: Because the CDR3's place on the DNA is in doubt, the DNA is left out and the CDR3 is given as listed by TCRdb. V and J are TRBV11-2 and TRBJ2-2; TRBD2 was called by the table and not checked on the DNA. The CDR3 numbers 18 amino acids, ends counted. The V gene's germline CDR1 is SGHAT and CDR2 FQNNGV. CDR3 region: CASSFTGTSVNTGELFFF.

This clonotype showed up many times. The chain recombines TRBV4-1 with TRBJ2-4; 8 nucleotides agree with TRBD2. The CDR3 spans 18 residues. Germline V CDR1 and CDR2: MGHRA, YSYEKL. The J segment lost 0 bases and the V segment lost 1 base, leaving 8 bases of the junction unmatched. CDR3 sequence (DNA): TGCGCCAGCAGCCAAGGTGGTGCGCGGGGGGTAGCCAAAAACATTCAGTACTTC. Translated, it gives CASSQGGARGVAKNIQYF.

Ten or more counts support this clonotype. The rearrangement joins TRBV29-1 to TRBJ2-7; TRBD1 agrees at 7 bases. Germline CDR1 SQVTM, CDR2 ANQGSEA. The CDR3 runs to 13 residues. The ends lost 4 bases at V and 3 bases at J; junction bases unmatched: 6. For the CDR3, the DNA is TGCAGCGTTGCCCGGACAGGTAGCTACGAGCAGTACTTC. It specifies CSVARTGSYEQYF.